This T cell receptor (beta chain) derives from a study of metastatic and nonmetastatic thyroid tumors. About the research overall: Repertoire comparison spanned blood and tumor or nodule tissue of malignant and benign thyroid patients.

Per the original data handling: Between-group CDR3 differences, defined by clinicopathological status, yielded a distant-metastasis classifier for papillary thyroid cancer. MiXCR reprocessed the PCR reads for TCRdb. The V and J calls and clone size are TCRdb's, not the authors'. The table includes about 41,000 clones, approximately 24% detected once. Germline-derived CDR1 and CDR2 are LNHNV and YYDKDF (reference sequence). The CDR3 spans 14 residues. Deletions cut 0 bases from V and 3 bases from J, with 8 bases between. General study findings and limits: Malignant thyroid tumors reportedly had TCR beta diversity that was significantly higher than in benign nodules, in blood and tumor.

Thyroid surgery was performed in patients who had received no treatment beforehand. In its sample, this clone ranks as medium-sized. Its antigen is as yet unknown. This rearrangement joins TRBV15 to TRBJ1-2; D ambiguous. This TCR was recovered from a female donor with papillary thyroid cancer or a benign thyroid nodule (not recorded which). Some clones in this sample may be carry-over from other donors' samples. The sequencing input was tumor tissue. The CDR3 here is CATSRDPGYYGYTF. The CDR3 coding sequence is TGTGCCACCAGCAGAGATCCGGGCTACTATGGCTACACCTTC. The variable domain in full, with the rest retrieved from reference TRBV15 and TRBJ1-2, is DAMVIQNPRYQVTQFGKPVTLSCSQTLNHNVMYWYQQKSSQAPKLLFHYYDKDFNNEADTPDNFQSRRPNTSFCFLDIRSPGLGDTAMYLCATSRDPGYYGYTFGSGTRLTVV.